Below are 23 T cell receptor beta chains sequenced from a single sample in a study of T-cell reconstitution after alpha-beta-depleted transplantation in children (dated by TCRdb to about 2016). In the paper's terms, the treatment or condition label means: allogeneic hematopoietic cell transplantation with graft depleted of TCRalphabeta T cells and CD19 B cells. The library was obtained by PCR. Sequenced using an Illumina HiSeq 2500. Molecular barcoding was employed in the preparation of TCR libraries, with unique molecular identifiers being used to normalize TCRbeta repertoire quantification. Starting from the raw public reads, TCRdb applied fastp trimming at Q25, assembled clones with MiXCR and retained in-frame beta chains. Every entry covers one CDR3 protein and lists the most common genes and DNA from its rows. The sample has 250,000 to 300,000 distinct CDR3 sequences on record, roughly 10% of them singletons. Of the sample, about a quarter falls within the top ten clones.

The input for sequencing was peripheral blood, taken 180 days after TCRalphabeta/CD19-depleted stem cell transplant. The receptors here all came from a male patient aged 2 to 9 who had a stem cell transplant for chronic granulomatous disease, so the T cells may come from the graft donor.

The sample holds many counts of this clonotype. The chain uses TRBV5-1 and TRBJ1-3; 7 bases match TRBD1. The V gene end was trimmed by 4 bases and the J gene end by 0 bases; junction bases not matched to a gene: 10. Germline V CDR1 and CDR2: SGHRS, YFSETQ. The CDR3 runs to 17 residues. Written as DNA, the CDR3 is TGCGCCAGCAGCGACGCGATCGACAGGGACTCTGGAAACACCATATATTTT. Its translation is CASSDAIDRDSGNTIYF.

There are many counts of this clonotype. The CDR3 sequence is CSARTGKGYEQYF. The CDR3 DNA reads TGCAGCGCCCGGACAGGGAAGGGCTACGAGCAGTACTTC. V usage is TRBV29-1 and J usage is TRBJ2-7, with TRBD1 matching over 8 bases. This CDR3 is 13 amino acids long. Trimming took 7 bases from V and 3 from J; bases not matched to a gene: 8. Germline-derived CDR1 and CDR2 are SQVTM and ANQGSEA.

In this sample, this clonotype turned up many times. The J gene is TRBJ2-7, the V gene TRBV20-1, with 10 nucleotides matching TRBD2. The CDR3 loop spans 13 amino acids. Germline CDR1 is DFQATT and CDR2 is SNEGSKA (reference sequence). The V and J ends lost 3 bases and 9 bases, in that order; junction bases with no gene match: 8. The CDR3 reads CSASSLAGEVQYF. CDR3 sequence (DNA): TGCAGTGCTAGCAGCCTAGCGGGAGAGGTGCAGTACTTC.

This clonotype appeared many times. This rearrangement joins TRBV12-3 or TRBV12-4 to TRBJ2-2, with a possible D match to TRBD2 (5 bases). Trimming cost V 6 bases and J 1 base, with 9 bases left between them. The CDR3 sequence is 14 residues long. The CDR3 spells CASSPDWNTGELFF. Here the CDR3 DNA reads TGTGCCAGCAGCCCGGACTGGAACACCGGGGAGCTGTTTTTT.

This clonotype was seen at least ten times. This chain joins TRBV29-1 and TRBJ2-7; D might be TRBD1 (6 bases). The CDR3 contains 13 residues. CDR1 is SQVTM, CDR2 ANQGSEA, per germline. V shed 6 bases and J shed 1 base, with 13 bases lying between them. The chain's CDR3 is CSVRRDTSYEQYF. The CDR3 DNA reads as TGCAGCGTGCGCCGGGACACTTCCTACGAGCAGTACTTC.

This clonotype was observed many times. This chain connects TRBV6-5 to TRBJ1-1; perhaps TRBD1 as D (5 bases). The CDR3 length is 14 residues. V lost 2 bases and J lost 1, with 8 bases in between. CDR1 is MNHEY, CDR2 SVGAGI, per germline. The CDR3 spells CASSYPTGNTEAFF. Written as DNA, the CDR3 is TGTGCCAGCAGTTACCCCACAGGGAACACTGAAGCTTTCTTT.

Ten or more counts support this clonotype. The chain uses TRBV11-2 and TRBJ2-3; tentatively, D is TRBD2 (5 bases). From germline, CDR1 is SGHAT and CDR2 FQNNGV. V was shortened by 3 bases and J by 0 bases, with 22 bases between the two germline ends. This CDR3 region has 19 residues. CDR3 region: CASSFQPALASTSTDTQYF. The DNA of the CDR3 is TGTGCCAGCAGCTTCCAACCCGCTCTAGCTAGCACTAGCACAGATACGCAGTATTTT.

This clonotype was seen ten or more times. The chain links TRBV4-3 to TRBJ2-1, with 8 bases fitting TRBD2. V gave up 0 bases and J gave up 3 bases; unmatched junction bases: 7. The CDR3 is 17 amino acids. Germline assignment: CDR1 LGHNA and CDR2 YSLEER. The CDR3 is CASSQDPKRGNYNEQFF. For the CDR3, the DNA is TGCGCCAGCAGCCAAGATCCAAAGCGGGGGAACTACAATGAGCAGTTCTTC.

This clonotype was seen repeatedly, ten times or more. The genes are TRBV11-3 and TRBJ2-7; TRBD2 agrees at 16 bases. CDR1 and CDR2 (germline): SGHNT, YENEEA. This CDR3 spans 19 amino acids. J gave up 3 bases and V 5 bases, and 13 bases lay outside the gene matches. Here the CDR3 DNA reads TGTGCCAGCAGCATATCCGGGACTAGCGGGAGGGCCCCCTACTACGAGCAGTACTTC. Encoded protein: CASSISGTSGRAPYYEQYF.

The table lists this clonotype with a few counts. The CDR3 DNA sequence: TGCGCCAGCAGAGCCGGGACTAGCCTACACACGGCCCAGTTCTTC. Translating gives CASRAGTSLHTAQFF. V gene TRBV5-1 combines with J gene TRBJ2-1; 9 positions match TRBD2. From germline, CDR1 is SGHRS and CDR2 YFSETQ. Germline trimming cut 5 bases from V and 13 bases from J; bases unmatched to any gene: 16. CDR3 size: 15 residues.

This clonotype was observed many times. For the CDR3, the DNA is TGTGCCAGCAGTCCTAGCGGGGGTGGCACCGGGGAGCTGTTTTTT. Its protein is CASSPSGGGTGELFF. This chain connects TRBV12-3 or TRBV12-4 to TRBJ2-2, with 10 bases that match TRBD2. The CDR3 sequence is 15 residues long. V lost 5 bases, J lost 4 bases, and 4 bases stayed unmatched.

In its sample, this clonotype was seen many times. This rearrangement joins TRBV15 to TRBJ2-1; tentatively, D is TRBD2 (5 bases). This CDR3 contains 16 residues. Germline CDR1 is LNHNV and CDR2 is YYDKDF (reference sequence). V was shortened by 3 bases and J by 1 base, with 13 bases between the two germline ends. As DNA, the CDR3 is TGTGCCACCAGCAGTCAGGACTCAGGTTCCTACAATGAGCAGTTCTTC. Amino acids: CATSSQDSGSYNEQFF.

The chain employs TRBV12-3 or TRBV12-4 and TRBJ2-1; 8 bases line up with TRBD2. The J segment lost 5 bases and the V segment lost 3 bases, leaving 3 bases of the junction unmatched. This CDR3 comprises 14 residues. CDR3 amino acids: CASSFRGGNNEQFF. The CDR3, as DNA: TGTGCCAGCAGTTTTCGGGGGGGGAACAATGAGCAGTTCTTC.

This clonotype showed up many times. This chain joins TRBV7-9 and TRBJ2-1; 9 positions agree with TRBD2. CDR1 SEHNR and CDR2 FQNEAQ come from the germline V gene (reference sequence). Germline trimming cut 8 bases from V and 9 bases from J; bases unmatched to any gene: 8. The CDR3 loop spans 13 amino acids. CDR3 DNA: TGTGCCAGCGGACTTAGCGGGAGTGGTGAGCAGTTCTTC. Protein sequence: CASGLSGSGEQFF.

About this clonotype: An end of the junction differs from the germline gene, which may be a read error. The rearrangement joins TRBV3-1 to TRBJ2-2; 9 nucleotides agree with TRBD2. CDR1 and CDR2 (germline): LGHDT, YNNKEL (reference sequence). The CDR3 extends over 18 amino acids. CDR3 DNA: TGTGCCAGCACCCAAGGGCCTGGACTAGCGAGCGACACCGGGGAGCTGTTTTTT. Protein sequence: CASTQGPGLASDTGELFF. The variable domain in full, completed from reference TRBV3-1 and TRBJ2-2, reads DTAVSQTPKYLVTQMGNDKSIKCEQNLGHDTMYWYKQDSKKFLKIMFSYNNKELIINETVPNRFSPKSPDKAHLNLHINSLELGDSAVYFCASTQGPGLASDTGELFFGEGSRLTVL.

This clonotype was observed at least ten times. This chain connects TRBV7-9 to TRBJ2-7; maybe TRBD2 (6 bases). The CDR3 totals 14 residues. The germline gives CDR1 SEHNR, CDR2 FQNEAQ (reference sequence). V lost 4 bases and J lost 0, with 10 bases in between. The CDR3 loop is CASSWRDASYEQYF. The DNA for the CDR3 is TGTGCCAGCAGCTGGAGGGACGCCTCCTACGAGCAGTACTTC.

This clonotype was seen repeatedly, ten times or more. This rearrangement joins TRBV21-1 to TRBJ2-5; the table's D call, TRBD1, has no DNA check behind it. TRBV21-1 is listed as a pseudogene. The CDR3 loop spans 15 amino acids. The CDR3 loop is CASSKPGTDQETQYF. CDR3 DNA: TGTGCCAGCAGCAAACCCGGGACAGACCAAGAGACCCAGTACTTC.

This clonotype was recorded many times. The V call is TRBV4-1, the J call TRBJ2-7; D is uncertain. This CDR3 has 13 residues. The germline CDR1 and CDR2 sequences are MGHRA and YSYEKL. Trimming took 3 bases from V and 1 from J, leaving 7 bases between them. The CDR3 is CASSHLTSYEQYF. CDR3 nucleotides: TGCGCCAGCAGCCACCTCACGTCCTACGAGCAGTACTTC.

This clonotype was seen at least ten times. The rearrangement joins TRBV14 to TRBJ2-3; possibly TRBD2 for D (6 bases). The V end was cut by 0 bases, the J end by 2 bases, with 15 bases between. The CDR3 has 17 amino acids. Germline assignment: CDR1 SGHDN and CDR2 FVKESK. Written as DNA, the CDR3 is TGTGCCAGCAGCCAAGATTCGGACCGGGAGCCCACAGATACGCAGTATTTT. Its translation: CASSQDSDREPTDTQYF.

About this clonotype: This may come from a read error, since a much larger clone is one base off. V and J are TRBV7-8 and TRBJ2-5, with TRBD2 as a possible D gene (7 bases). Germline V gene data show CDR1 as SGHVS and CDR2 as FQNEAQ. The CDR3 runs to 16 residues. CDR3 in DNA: TGTCCCAGCAGCTTAGAGGGGGGGGCATTAAAAGAGACCCAGTACTTC. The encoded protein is CPSSLEGGALKETQYF.

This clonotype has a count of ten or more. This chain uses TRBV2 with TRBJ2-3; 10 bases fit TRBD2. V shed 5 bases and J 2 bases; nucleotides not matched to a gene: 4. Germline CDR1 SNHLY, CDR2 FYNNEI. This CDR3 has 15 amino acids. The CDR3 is CASSPSGGLTDTQYF. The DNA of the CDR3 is TGTGCCAGCAGTCCTAGCGGGGGACTCACAGATACGCAGTATTTT.

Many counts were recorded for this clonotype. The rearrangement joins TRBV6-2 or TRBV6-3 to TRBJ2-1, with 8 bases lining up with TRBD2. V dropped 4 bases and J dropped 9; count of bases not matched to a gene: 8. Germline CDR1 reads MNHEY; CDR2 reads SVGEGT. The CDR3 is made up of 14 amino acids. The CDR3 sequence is CASSSERESGEQFF. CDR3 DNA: TGTGCCAGCAGTTCAGAGCGGGAGTCGGGTGAGCAGTTCTTC.

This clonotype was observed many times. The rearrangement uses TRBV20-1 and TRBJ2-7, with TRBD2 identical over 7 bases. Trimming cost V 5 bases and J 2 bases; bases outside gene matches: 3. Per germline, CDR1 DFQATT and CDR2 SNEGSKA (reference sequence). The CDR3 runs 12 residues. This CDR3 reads CSAPAGAYEQYF. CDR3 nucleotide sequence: TGCAGTGCTCCTGCGGGGGCCTACGAGCAGTACTTC.